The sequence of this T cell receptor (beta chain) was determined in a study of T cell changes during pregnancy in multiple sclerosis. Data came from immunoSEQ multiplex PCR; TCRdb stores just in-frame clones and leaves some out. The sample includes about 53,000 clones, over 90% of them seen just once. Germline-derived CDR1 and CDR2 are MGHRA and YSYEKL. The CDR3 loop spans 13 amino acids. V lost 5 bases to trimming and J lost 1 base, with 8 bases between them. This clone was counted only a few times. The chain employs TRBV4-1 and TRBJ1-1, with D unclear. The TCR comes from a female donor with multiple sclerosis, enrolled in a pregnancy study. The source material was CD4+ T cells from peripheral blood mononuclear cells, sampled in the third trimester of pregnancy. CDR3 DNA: TGCGCCAGCAGCAGGCAGGAGAACACTGAAGCTTTCTTT. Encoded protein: CASSRQENTEAFF.